The sequence of this T cell receptor beta chain was determined in a study of cytomegalovirus exposure and HLA in healthy donors. Study background: The study placed 70% to 85% of its roughly 430 genotyped donors in the Caucasian-associated ancestry cluster. Findings of the study overall: Reports described diagnosis of cytomegalovirus status by the classifier as highly specific and sensitive. A cluster of highly shared sequence variants was likely a sequencing artifact.

CDR3 length: 16 amino acids. V was clipped by 7 bases and J by 2 bases, with 19 bases between them. Germline values: CDR1 SNHLY, CDR2 FYNNEI. This clone has only a few counts. Its antigen is not identified. A multiplex PCR was run with 60 Vbeta primers and 13 Jbeta primers. Profiled with immunoSEQ multiplex PCR; TCRdb holds only in-frame clones, not every one. Of roughly 280,000 clones in the sample, under 80% are singletons; the top ten hold approximately 2.5%. The rearrangement uses TRBV2 and TRBJ2-3, with D perhaps matching TRBD2 (6 bases). Sequences were obtained from PBMCs. The receptor was isolated from a female donor in good health and CMV-seronegative. The CDR3 here is CASTGGNSGNTDTQYF. The CDR3 DNA follows: TGTGCCAGCACCGGCGGGAATAGCGGAAACACAGATACGCAGTATTTT.